The 9 T cell receptor beta chains below come from one sample, sequenced in a study of CD8 T cells in ankylosing spondylitis. One entry per CDR3 protein results from TCRdb running MiXCR on the 5' RACE reads. The profile shows 250,000 or so distinct CDR3 sequences, 20% to 30% of them singletons. The material sequenced was blood, either unsorted or a sorted T cell fraction (not recorded which). Source of these receptors: a male donor with ankylosing spondylitis or in good health (not recorded which).

This clonotype has ten or more counts. The chain recombines TRBV29-1 with TRBJ2-3, with 12 positions matching TRBD2. The CDR3 loop spans 16 amino acids. CDR1 and CDR2 (germline): SQVTM, ANQGSEA. With 4 bases clipped from V and 0 bases from J, the junction kept 5 bases outside the gene matches. This CDR3 is CSVATSGGWSTDTQYF. The CDR3 region has the DNA TGCAGCGTTGCGACTAGCGGGGGATGGAGCACAGATACGCAGTATTTT.

The sample holds many counts of this clonotype. V usage is TRBV12-3 or TRBV12-4 and J usage is TRBJ1-4; 11 bases map to TRBD1. V dropped 5 bases and J dropped 7; count of bases not matched to a gene: 6. The length of the CDR3 is 15 residues. CDR3 sequence reads: CASSPRDRGFEKLFF. The DNA for the CDR3 is TGTGCCAGCAGTCCCCGGGACAGGGGGTTTGAAAAACTGTTTTTT.

J is TRBJ2-7 and V is TRBV29-1, with 7 bases that match TRBD1. The V segment lost 6 bases and the J segment 4 bases; nucleotides outside the gene matches: 6. The length of the CDR3 is 12 residues. CDR1 is SQVTM, CDR2 ANQGSEA, per germline. The CDR3 DNA follows: TGCAGCGTCCAGACAGGGCGTTACGAGCAGTACTTC. Its protein is CSVQTGRYEQYF.

This clonotype was observed many times. The V gene is TRBV2, the J gene TRBJ1-2; a possible D gene is TRBD1 (5 bases). Germline values: CDR1 SNHLY, CDR2 FYNNEI. Deletions cut 7 bases from V and 7 bases from J, with 22 bases between. The CDR3 totals 15 residues. The chain's CDR3 is CASIQHWGLLAGYTF. The CDR3 DNA reads as TGTGCCAGCATCCAACACTGGGGACTTCTTGCTGGCTACACCTTC. Variable domain in full (rest from reference TRBV2 and TRBJ1-2): EPEVTQTPSHQVTQMGQEVILRCVPISNHLYFYWYRQILGQKVEFLVSFYNNEISEKSEIFDDQFSVERPDGSNFTLKIRSTKLEDSAMYFCASIQHWGLLAGYTFGSGTRLTVV.

The rearrangement joins TRBV15 to TRBJ2-5; 9 nucleotides line up with TRBD2. The CDR3 length is 18 residues. J lost 4 bases, V lost 2 bases, and 14 bases had no gene match. The germline gives CDR1 LNHNV, CDR2 YYDKDF (reference sequence). Here the CDR3 reads CATSRSYGVAGDSETQYF. As DNA, the CDR3 is TGTGCCACCAGCAGATCCTACGGGGTAGCGGGGGACTCAGAGACCCAGTACTTC.

This clonotype was counted a single time. The rearrangement uses TRBV20-1 and TRBJ2-7; TRBD2 aligns across 8 bases. Germline trimming cut 2 bases from V and 1 base from J; bases unmatched to any gene: 10. Germline values: CDR1 DFQATT, CDR2 SNEGSKA (reference sequence). The CDR3 has 16 amino acids. CDR3 nucleotide sequence: TGCAGTGCTAGAACCCACGGGCGGGGGGAATCCTACGAGCAGTACTTC. Protein product: CSARTHGRGESYEQYF.

This clonotype was seen many times. The chain employs TRBV20-1 and TRBJ1-2; maybe TRBD1 (5 bases). CDR3 length: 12 residues. The germline CDR1 and CDR2 sequences are DFQATT and SNEGSKA (reference sequence). CDR3 sequence (DNA): TGCAGCCCGGGGGGGGCTAACTATGGCTACACCTTC. Its protein product is CSPGGANYGYTF.

This clonotype was detected many times. The V call is TRBV7-3, the J call TRBJ1-2; D call uncertain. CDR1 is SGHTA and CDR2 is FQGTGA in the germline V gene. V lost 5 bases to trimming and J lost 3 bases, with 25 bases between them. The CDR3 loop spans 18 amino acids. The CDR3, as DNA: TGTGCCAGCAGCCCTGGATGGGCCCGCACATTGGACGACTATGGCTACACCTTC. It specifies CASSPGWARTLDDYGYTF.

The genes are TRBV20-1 and TRBJ2-1, with 9 bases that match TRBD2. Germline trimming cut 1 base from V and 7 bases from J; bases unmatched to any gene: 5. Per the germline V gene, CDR1 is DFQATT and CDR2 is SNEGSKA (reference sequence). CDR3 length: 14 amino acids. DNA of the CDR3: TGCAGTGCTAGAGGTAGCGGGGGTTTAAATGAGCAGTTCTTC. The encoded protein is CSARGSGGLNEQFF.